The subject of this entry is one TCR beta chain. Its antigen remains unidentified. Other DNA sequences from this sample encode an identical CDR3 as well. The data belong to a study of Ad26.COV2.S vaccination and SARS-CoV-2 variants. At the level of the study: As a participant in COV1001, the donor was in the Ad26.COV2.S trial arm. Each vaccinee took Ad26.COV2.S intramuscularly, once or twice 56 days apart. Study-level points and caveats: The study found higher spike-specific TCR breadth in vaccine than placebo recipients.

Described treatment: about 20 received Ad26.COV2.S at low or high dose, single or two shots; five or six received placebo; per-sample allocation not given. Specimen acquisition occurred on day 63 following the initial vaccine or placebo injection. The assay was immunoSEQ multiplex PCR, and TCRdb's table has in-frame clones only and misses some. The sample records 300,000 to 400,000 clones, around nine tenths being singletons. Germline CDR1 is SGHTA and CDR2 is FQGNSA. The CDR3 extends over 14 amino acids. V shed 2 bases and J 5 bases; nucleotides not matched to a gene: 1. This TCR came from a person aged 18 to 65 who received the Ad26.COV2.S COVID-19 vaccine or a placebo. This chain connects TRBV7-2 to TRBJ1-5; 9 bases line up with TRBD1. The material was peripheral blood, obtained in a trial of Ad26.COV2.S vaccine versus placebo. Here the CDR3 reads CASSLRQGDQPQHF. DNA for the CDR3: TGTGCCAGCAGCTTAAGACAGGGGGATCAGCCCCAGCATTTT.